Detailed here is one TCR beta chain. Its antigen is not identified. One end of the junction does not line up with germline, which may come from a read error. The sample comes from a study of post-analysis software for immune sequencing data. Germline CDR1 is DFQATT and CDR2 is SNEGSKA (reference sequence). This CDR3 has 11 residues. Each TCR beta cDNA library carried unique molecular identifiers. Once roughly 0.9 to 10 million T cells were used, roughly 0.5 million cDNA molecules resulted. TCRdb re-derived calls from the PCR reads in MiXCR, one entry per CDR3 protein. The sample shows fewer than 850,000 distinct CDR3 sequences, just over 45% of them seen only once. Regarding the study as a whole: Multiple sclerosis patients had significantly lower normalized Chao1 diversity than controls. Patients used roughly five TRBV segments, including TRBV5-6, TRBV5-1 and TRBV20-1, more often than controls.

The chain carries TRBV20-1 and TRBJ2-5; 8 bases are a match to TRBD2. What was sequenced was blood. The source of this sequence is a girl aged 10 to 17 with multiple sclerosis. CDR3: CSARGLEPQHF. The CDR3 coding sequence is TGCAGTGCTAGGGGACTAGAGCCCCAGCACTTC.